The 9 T cell receptor beta chains given below trace back to one sample, sequenced in a study of identical twins listed by TCRdb under 2016. The method was 5' RACE. The reads were generated on an Illumina HiSeq 2000. TCRdb ran its own pipeline on the public reads, namely fastp trimming at Q25 and MiXCR clone calling, and kept in-frame beta chains. Every distinct CDR3 protein forms one entry, paired with its most common genes and DNA. The sample includes around 500,000 distinct CDR3 sequences, with about 14% observed a single time. The top ten clonotypes cover more than 0.5% of the sample. The sample also formed part of further work on yellow fever vaccine responses in identical twins.

Source material: CD4+ T cells sorted from blood. These receptors were collected from a young woman in good health.

The chain couples TRBV28 to TRBJ2-5; perhaps TRBD2 as D (6 bases). The CDR3 sequence is 15 residues long. V dropped 2 bases and J dropped 6 bases, with 16 bases sitting between them. Looked up from germline, CDR1 is MDHEN and CDR2 is SYDVKM. CDR3 nucleotides: TGTGCCAGCAGTTTAGCCGGACTACTAGAGAAGACCCAGTACTTC. This codes for CASSLAGLLEKTQYF.

The chain carries TRBV18 and TRBJ2-5; tentatively, D is TRBD1 or TRBD2 (6 bases each). V lost 2 bases and J 0 bases, leaving 13 bases between the germline ends. The V gene's germline CDR1 is KGHSH and CDR2 LQKENI. This CDR3 has 16 residues. The CDR3 reads CASSPTTGTYQETQYF. In DNA form, the CDR3 reads TGTGCCAGCTCACCAACAACAGGGACTTACCAAGAGACCCAGTACTTC.

This clonotype was detected only a few times. The chain combines TRBV6-2 or TRBV6-3 with TRBJ1-1; maybe TRBD1 (5 bases). The V gene lost 7 bases and the J gene lost 8 bases, with 14 bases spanning the gap. This CDR3 contains 12 residues. CDR1 is MNHEY and CDR2 is SVGEGT in the germline V gene. CDR3: CASNRRGGEAFF. CDR3 in DNA: TGTGCCAGCAACAGGCGTGGTGGGGAAGCTTTCTTT.

The chain has TRBV5-5 and TRBJ2-1, with a tentative D call TRBD1 (6 bases). CDR1 and CDR2 from the germline V gene are SGHKS and YYEKEE (reference sequence). Trimming left V 0 bases short and J 7 bases short, with 14 bases between. This CDR3 is built from 15 residues. The CDR3 here is CASSLASGVTNEQFF. The CDR3 region has the DNA TGTGCCAGCAGCTTGGCGTCAGGGGTAACGAATGAGCAGTTCTTC.

V usage is TRBV13 and J usage is TRBJ2-7, with 9 nucleotides matching TRBD1. In germline, CDR1 is PRHDT, CDR2 FYEKMQ (reference sequence). V was clipped by 5 bases and J by 6 bases; unmatched bases: 11. This CDR3 is built from 15 residues. This chain's CDR3 is CASSIWTGESGEQYF. CDR3 coding DNA: TGTGCCAGCAGCATTTGGACAGGGGAGTCAGGCGAGCAGTACTTC.

This chain links TRBV6-5 with TRBJ2-1; the match to TRBD1 covers 9 bases. Looked up from germline, CDR1 is MNHEY and CDR2 is SVGAGI. The CDR3 totals 15 residues. J lost 0 bases, V lost 7 bases, and 4 bases had no gene match. Written as DNA, the CDR3 is TGTGCCAGCACGTTACAGGGGGCCTCCTACAATGAGCAGTTCTTC. Its protein is CASTLQGASYNEQFF.

This clonotype was seen at least ten times. V usage is TRBV27 and J usage is TRBJ2-6; D is unresolved. The CDR3 contains 16 residues. V lost 5 bases and J 1 base, leaving 12 bases between the germline ends. Germline CDR1 is MNHEY and CDR2 is SMNVEV (reference sequence). The CDR3 DNA sequence: TGTGCCAGCAGTGCATGGGGTGGGTCTGGGGCCAACGTCCTGACTTTC. Translating gives CASSAWGGSGANVLTF.

This rearrangement joins TRBV2 to TRBJ2-4; D gene uncertain. CDR1 SNHLY and CDR2 FYNNEI come from the germline V gene. This CDR3 region has 15 residues. Trimming removed 4 bases at V and 2 bases at J, with 12 bases between. CDR3: CASSAPTATKNIQYF. The CDR3 DNA reads as TGTGCCAGCAGTGCCCCGACGGCAACCAAAAACATTCAGTACTTC.

The chain links TRBV28 to TRBJ2-7; 11 nucleotides agree with TRBD2. Germline lookup yields CDR1 MDHEN and CDR2 SYDVKM. After removal of 6 bases from V and 1 base from J, the junction contained 2 bases not matched to a gene. The CDR3 contains 14 residues. The CDR3 loop is CASRGLAVSYEQYF. In DNA form, the CDR3 reads TGTGCCAGCAGGGGACTAGCGGTTTCCTACGAGCAGTACTTC.